This T cell receptor (beta chain) comes out of a study of blood T cell repertoires in COVID-19. Two negative PCRs, clearance, or symptom resolution were required of recovered Cohort 3 donors. Germline V gene lookup returns CDR1 LGHDT and CDR2 YNNKEL (reference sequence). The CDR3 runs to 15 residues. Trimming took off 4 bases at V and 0 bases at J, with 13 bases between the two ends. Per the study methods: Estimates of nucleated cell counts were drawn from the amplification of reference gene primers. Using immunoSEQ multiplex PCR, the repertoire was profiled, and TCRdb retains in-frame clones only, with some absent. Clone size and V and J calls were adopted from that table, with D and trimming inferred from the DNA. Here the sample spans hundreds of thousands of clones, about 87% being singletons.

This TCR was sampled from a woman aged 45-60 years who had recovered from COVID-19. Sequenced sample: PBMCs or T cells enriched from blood (not recorded which). The chain joins TRBV3-1 (or the pseudogene TRBV3-2) to TRBJ2-7, with D perhaps matching TRBD1 (5 bases). CDR3 coding DNA: TGTGCCAGCAGCCCGGGCACAGGACGCTCCTACGAGCAGTACTTC. This gives the protein CASSPGTGRSYEQYF.